A single TCR beta chain is shown here with its context. What it binds is unknown. The data derive from a study of beta chain features in type 1 diabetes. At the level of the study: The patient and healthy donor groups were comparable for age, gender and cell yields. General study results and limits: No resolution was reached here on whether HLA type influences TCRB rearrangement. Significant though moderate, a shortening of TCRB CDR3s appeared in all four CD4+ subsets of Type 1 diabetes patients.

CDR3 size: 14 residues. After removal of 2 bases from V and 8 bases from J, the junction contained 5 bases not matched to a gene. The V gene's germline CDR1 is SGHRS and CDR2 YFSETQ. All of the isolated RNA was reverse transcribed, so expressed TCRB transcripts were sequenced. The data were produced by immunoSEQ multiplex PCR, yet TCRdb's version contains in-frame clones alone and is incomplete. Among some 640,000 clones listed, roughly an eighth were seen once. The sample taken for sequencing was naive CD4+ T cells from blood. The chain employs TRBV5-1 and TRBJ2-4; TRBD1 matches 9 bases. The source of this sequence is a man between 18 and 35 years old with type 1 diabetes. The CDR3 coding sequence is TGCGCCAGCAGCTTAGGACAGGGGCAAGACATTCAGTACTTC. This gives the protein CASSLGQGQDIQYF. Full variable domain (missing parts from reference TRBV5-1 and TRBJ2-4): KAGVTQTPRYLIKTRGQQVTLSCSPISGHRSVSWYQQTPGQGLQFLFEYFSETQRNKGNFPGRFSGRQFSNSRSEMNVSTLELGDSALYLCASSLGQGQDIQYFGAGTRLSVL.